These 12 T cell receptor beta chains came from one sample sequenced in a study of CD8 T cells in Susac syndrome. Reverse transcription of roughly 0.45 to 1 ug RNA was carried out with random hexamers. TCRdb re-analysed the immunoSEQ multiplex PCR reads in MiXCR, keeping a single row per CDR3 protein. The table has some 190,000 distinct CDR3 sequences, less than 95% seen once; the top ten hold over 0.15%. The sample was CD4+ T cells from PBMCs. The receptors derive from a human donor with Susac syndrome.

The CDR3 region is CASSRGQSMANYNSPLHF. CDR3 DNA: TGTGCCAGCAGCCGGGGACAGTCGATGGCAAACTATAATTCACCCCTCCACTTT. The chain employs TRBV5-4 and TRBJ1-6, with 7 positions matching TRBD1. The V segment lost 4 bases and the J segment 3 bases; nucleotides outside the gene matches: 13. The CDR3 consists of 18 residues. The germline V gene has CDR1 SGHNT and CDR2 YYREEE (reference sequence).

This sequence joins TRBV20-1 and TRBJ1-5; D remains unclear. Germline-derived CDR1 and CDR2 are DFQATT and SNEGSKA (reference sequence). The CDR3 contains 11 residues. With 1 base removed from V and 7 bases from J, the gap between germline ends came to 5 bases. This chain's CDR3 is CSARGQQPQHF. CDR3 in DNA: TGCAGTGCTAGAGGTCAACAGCCCCAGCATTTT.

The chain joins TRBV20-1 to TRBJ2-5; 12 positions agree with TRBD2. J gave up 4 bases and V 1 base, and 4 bases lay outside the gene matches. Per the germline V gene, CDR1 is DFQATT and CDR2 is SNEGSKA (reference sequence). The CDR3 length is 15 residues. CDR3 sequence reads: CSARVTSGGRETQYF. DNA of the CDR3: TGCAGTGCTAGAGTCACTAGCGGGGGGAGAGAGACCCAGTACTTC.

V is TRBV6-2 or TRBV6-3 and J is TRBJ2-2; D remains ambiguous. The V end lost 4 bases, the J end lost 4 bases, and 4 bases lay between the germline ends. This CDR3 comprises 12 residues. The germline gives CDR1 MNHEY, CDR2 SVGEGT. The CDR3 nucleotides are TGTGCCAGCAGTTTCCTCACCGGGGAGCTGTTTTTT. This codes for CASSFLTGELFF.

The rearrangement links TRBV20-1 to TRBJ1-5; D is undetermined. Trimming removed 3 bases from V and 6 bases from J, with 21 bases in between. The length of the CDR3 is 16 residues. Per the germline V gene, CDR1 is DFQATT and CDR2 is SNEGSKA (reference sequence). The CDR3 DNA is TGCAGTGCTAGCCAATCCGTAGAGAGCTTAGGTCAGCCCCAGCATTTT. Residues: CSASQSVESLGQPQHF.

The V call is TRBV18, the J call TRBJ2-3, with 12 bases identical to TRBD2. Trimming at V came to 6 bases and at J to 2 bases, leaving 6 bases not matched to a gene. The germline V gene has CDR1 KGHSH and CDR2 LQKENI. This CDR3 region has 16 residues. The DNA of the CDR3 is TGTGCCAGCTCCCTCGGACTAGCGGGGACCACAGATACGCAGTATTTT. Its translation: CASSLGLAGTTDTQYF. Full variable domain (outside the CDR3, taken from reference TRBV18 and TRBJ2-3): NAGVMQNPRHLVRRRGQEARLRCSPMKGHSHVYWYRQLPEEGLKFMVYLQKENIIDESGMPKERFSAEFPKEGPSILRIQQVVRGDSAAYFCASSLGLAGTTDTQYFGPGTRLTVL.

This chain connects TRBV3-1 to TRBJ1-2; D ambiguous. Trimming removed 1 base at V and 2 bases at J, with 11 bases between. CDR1 and CDR2 (germline): LGHDT, YNNKEL (reference sequence). There are 15 residues in the CDR3. The CDR3 bases are TGTGCCAGCAGCCAAGCAGATGAGCGAAACTATGGCTACACCTTC. This encodes CASSQADERNYGYTF.

The gene calls are TRBV6-6 and TRBJ2-5; 8 positions agree with TRBD1. CDR3 size: 13 residues. The V and J ends lost 5 bases and 9 bases, in that order; junction bases with no gene match: 8. The germline CDR1 and CDR2 sequences are MNHNY and SVGAGI (reference sequence). The CDR3, as DNA: TGTGCCAGCAGTGCGGGACAGGCGGCGGCCCAGTACTTC. Translating it yields CASSAGQAAAQYF.

The chain is built from TRBV15 and TRBJ2-5; 9 bases match TRBD1. J was trimmed by 14 bases and V by 0 bases; bases with no gene match: 4. CDR1 and CDR2 from the germline V gene are LNHNV and YYDKDF (reference sequence). CDR3 length equals 12 residues. The CDR3 sequence is CATSRDRGQGYF. DNA for the CDR3: TGTGCCACCAGCAGAGATCGGGGACAGGGATACTTC.

This sequence joins TRBV3-1 and TRBJ1-1; 8 bases agree with TRBD1. In germline, CDR1 is LGHDT, CDR2 YNNKEL (reference sequence). This CDR3 region has 15 residues. V shed 1 base and J 3 bases; nucleotides not matched to a gene: 4. Here the CDR3 DNA reads TGTGCCAGCAGCCAAGTTAACAGGGGGGACACTGAAGCTTTCTTT. This gives the protein CASSQVNRGDTEAFF.

This chain connects TRBV12-3 or TRBV12-4 to TRBJ2-7; 10 nucleotides match TRBD1. This CDR3 region has 17 residues. The V gene end was trimmed by 5 bases and the J gene end by 5 bases; junction bases not matched to a gene: 15. The CDR3 loop reads CASSHTTTRDRGHEQYF. In DNA, the CDR3 is TGTGCCAGCAGTCACACAACAACCCGGGACAGGGGCCACGAGCAGTACTTC.

This clonotype was counted once. The J gene is TRBJ2-5, the V gene TRBV6-2 or TRBV6-3; possibly TRBD1 or TRBD2 for D (5 bases each). CDR1 and CDR2 from the germline V gene are MNHEY and SVGEGT. CDR3 size: 13 residues. V lost 7 bases and J lost 0, with 9 bases in between. The CDR3 region has the DNA TGTGCCAGCAAACGGGGCCACCAAGAGACCCAGTACTTC. Its translation: CASKRGHQETQYF.